This TCR beta chain comes out of a study of tissue T cells after allogeneic stem cell transplantation. TCRbeta CDR3 was sequenced at survey depth with template counts. Profiled with immunoSEQ multiplex PCR; TCRdb holds only in-frame clones, not every one. Among about 8,200 clones listed, approximately 46% were seen once. A note on this clone: The genes and germline here are from mouse. The CDR3 end lies 1 residue beyond the end of the read and is filled in from the germline J gene.

Time point here: mouse harvest day 7 after allogeneic transplant. Each mouse received 10^7 T-cell-depleted marrow cells plus 10^6 splenic CD5+ T cells by tail vein. The CDR3 runs to 13 residues. V was pared by 2 bases and J by 4 bases, with 3 bases of the junction left unmatched. CDR1 SGHLS and CDR2 HYDKME come from the germline V gene. This clonotype was sampled from a female BALB/c mouse given C57BL/6 T cells with graft-versus-host disease after an allogeneic hematopoietic cell transplant. The chain links TRBV12-2 to TRBJ2-7, with TRBD1 identical over 8 bases. The sequencing sample was made of gut tissue. The DNA read from the CDR3 is TGTGCCAGCTCTCCGGACAGGGAATATGAACAGTAC. Translated: CASSPDREYEQY. Given in full, the CDR3 is CASSPDREYEQYF.